The entry that follows covers one TCR beta chain sequence. In the original analysis: Amplification with reference gene primers provided the estimates of nucleated cell counts. TCRdb's copy holds only in-frame clones and misses some; the assay was immunoSEQ multiplex PCR. That table is the source of V, J and clone size, and D and trimming were worked out from the DNA. Of 300,000 to 350,000 clones in the sample, 88% were seen once. The germline V gene has CDR1 SNHLY and CDR2 FYNNEI. Trimming removed 6 bases at V and 5 bases at J, with 13 bases between. The CDR3 spans 13 residues. The data were taken from a study of blood T cell repertoires in COVID-19. Background on the study: Donors in the United States, Italy and Spain gave samples during acute or convalescent COVID-19. T cells, B-cell-depleted T cells, or PBMCs supplied cDNA or gDNA.

Seattle patients were enrolled while actively infected and followed longitudinally. J is TRBJ2-5 and V is TRBV2, with D unclear. The receptor comes from a woman aged 70-85 years with COVID-19, enrolled during active disease. Material: peripheral blood. CDR3 DNA: TGTGCCAGCAGAACAGAATTCAGGGAGACCCAGTACTTC. Its translation is CASRTEFRETQYF.